This TCR beta chain stems from a study of blood T cell repertoires in COVID-19. Those enrolled in Seattle joined during active infection and were followed longitudinally afterward. This CDR3 region has 13 residues. The trim removed 6 bases at V and 7 bases at J, leaving 0 bases unmatched. Germline CDR1 MDHEN, CDR2 SYDVKM. TCRdb keeps only in-frame clones here, not all; method: immunoSEQ multiplex PCR. There are approximately 300,000 clones in the sample; around 90% occur only once, and 6.5% to 8% lies in the top ten. This receptor was taken from a woman under 40 with COVID-19, enrolled during active disease. This rearrangement joins TRBV28 to TRBJ1-6, with TRBD1 matching 10 bases. The sample taken for sequencing was peripheral blood. The CDR3 is CASRTGGNSPLHF. The CDR3, as DNA: TGTGCCAGCAGGACAGGGGGCAATTCACCCCTCCACTTT.